This TCR beta chain was sequenced for a study of T cells in Graves' hyperthyroidism and ophthalmopathy. Amplified TCR beta CDR3 regions came from RNA transcripts. The TCR CDR3 was amplified in a first-round RT-PCR using the HTBI primer set. TCRdb re-called the multiplex PCR reads through MiXCR, storing one row per CDR3 protein. The sample yields more than 250,000 distinct CDR3 sequences, 15% seen once. This clonotype occurred a few times. Germline V gene data show CDR1 as LNHDA and CDR2 as SQIVND (reference sequence). The CDR3 consists of 15 residues. V gave up 6 bases and J gave up 5 bases; unmatched junction bases: 7. Reasons for excluding patients were uncontrolled infection, other autoimmune disease, pregnancy or lactation.

The sequencing input was blood. This chain connects TRBV19 to TRBJ2-1; 10 positions agree with TRBD2. This sequence was found in a woman in her fifties or sixties with Graves' hyperthyroidism that later progressed to Graves' ophthalmopathy. CDR3 sequence reads: CASRRLAGGDNEQFF. Written as DNA, the CDR3 is TGTGCCAGTAGACGATTAGCGGGAGGTGACAATGAGCAGTTCTTC.